This T cell receptor (beta chain) derives from a study of PD-L1 blockade in urothelial cancer. Turning to the study itself: Anywhere from 0 to 3 prior chemotherapy regimens had been received by patients. Blood was subjected to analysis at 3 weeks (second dose) and 6 weeks following treatment start.

Note on this clone: Its antigen is not identified.

Regarding time point: peripheral blood 6 weeks after treatment start. All patients handed over anywhere from 1 to 8 samples, pretreatment and on-treatment. The protocol was immunoSEQ multiplex PCR, while the TCRdb copy is restricted to in-frame clones and leaves out a portion. The sample shows about 91,000 clones, around four fifths of them seen only once. Broader study findings: Patients who had durable benefit saw their tumor-associated blood clones expand more at 3 weeks.

From germline, CDR1 is GTSNPN and CDR2 SVGIG (reference sequence). The CDR3 has 11 amino acids. After removal of 3 bases from V and 13 bases from J, the junction contained 5 bases not matched to a gene. Sequences were derived from PBMCs, sampled around atezolizumab (anti-PD-L1) treatment. The rearrangement links TRBV30 to TRBJ2-1; 8 bases align to TRBD1. The receptor was isolated from a man between 65 and 79 years old with urothelial cancer. This CDR3 reads CAWRGQGLQFF. DNA for the CDR3: TGTGCCTGGAGAGGACAGGGTCTTCAGTTCTTC.